Listed here are 10 T cell receptor beta chains from one sample, sequenced in a study of spatial heterogeneity in lung cancer. The sample's time point: blood at routine non-recurrence follow-up after resection. TCRdb fed the 5' RACE reads into MiXCR, producing one record per CDR3 protein. The sample contains under 20,000 distinct CDR3 sequences, about a tenth of which appear only once. The source material was PBMCs, sampled at follow-up. The receptor source for this set is a female donor with early-stage non-small cell lung cancer.

A few counts support this clonotype. This chain links TRBV2 with TRBJ1-1, with D hard to call. Germline V lookup: CDR1 SNHLY, CDR2 FYNNEI. Trimming pared 5 bases from V and 10 bases from J, leaving 20 bases between. The CDR3 runs 14 residues. The CDR3 region has the DNA TGTGCCAGCAGTCCCCTGGACGTTACCTCAACAGCTTTCTTT. Translating it yields CASSPLDVTSTAFF.

This clonotype was found once. A clone one base away is much larger, so this may be a read error. The CDR3 sequence: CSSSELNLNTEAFF. DNA of the CDR3: TGTTCCAGCAGCGAACTGAACCTCAACACTGAAGCTTTCTTT. The V gene is TRBV14, the J gene TRBJ1-1; D unclear. From germline, CDR1 is SGHDN and CDR2 FVKESK. The CDR3 contains 14 residues.

In its sample, this clonotype was seen many times. The gene calls are TRBV7-2 and TRBJ1-1; possibly TRBD1 for D (5 bases). The germline V and J ends were trimmed by 1 base and 1 base, with 7 bases remaining between them. Per germline, CDR1 SGHTA and CDR2 FQGNSA. The CDR3 length is 14 residues. This CDR3 reads CASSLDRGNTEAFF. The CDR3 DNA reads as TGTGCCAGCAGCTTAGATAGGGGGAACACTGAAGCTTTCTTT.

The chain carries TRBV10-3 and TRBJ2-7; TRBD2 is a possible D gene (7 bases). V lost 7 bases to trimming and J lost 0 bases, with 16 bases between them. Germline V gives CDR1 ENHRY, CDR2 SYGVKD. CDR3 length: 15 residues. In nucleotides, the CDR3 is TGTGCCATCACTCCCGGGGGCGGGAGCTCCTACGAGCAGTACTTC. It encodes CAITPGGGSSYEQYF.

This clonotype was seen many times. The rearrangement links TRBV5-4 to TRBJ2-3, with 14 bases fitting TRBD2. V lost 4 bases to trimming and J lost 1 base; unmatched junction nucleotides: 11. CDR3 size: 19 residues. The V gene's germline CDR1 is SGHNT and CDR2 YYREEE (reference sequence). This chain's CDR3 is CASSGRLAGGARRTDTQYF. CDR3 bases: TGTGCCAGCAGCGGGAGACTAGCGGGGGGGGCAAGACGCACAGATACGCAGTATTTT.

This clonotype was observed many times. The chain employs TRBV5-1 and TRBJ2-1, with 9 bases that match TRBD2. The length of the CDR3 is 15 residues. CDR1 and CDR2 from the germline V gene are SGHRS and YFSETQ. With V trimmed by 4 bases and J by 3 bases, 5 bases remained unmatched. DNA for the CDR3: TGCGCCAGCAGCCAGACTAGCGGAGTCTACAATGAGCAGTTCTTC. Amino acids: CASSQTSGVYNEQFF.

This clonotype was seen repeatedly, ten times or more. This chain joins TRBV7-6 and TRBJ1-4; TRBD1 matches at 8 bases. After removal of 5 bases from V and 1 base from J, the junction contained 3 bases not matched to a gene. Germline V CDR1 and CDR2: SGHVS, FNYEAQ. The CDR3 extends over 15 amino acids. The chain's CDR3 is CASSRQGLTNEKLFF. The CDR3 region has the DNA TGTGCCAGCAGCCGACAGGGGTTAACTAATGAAAAACTGTTTTTT.

In this sample, this clonotype turned up many times. The genes are TRBV5-1 and TRBJ1-2; D not certain. The CDR3 spans 14 residues. The germline V and J ends were trimmed by 0 bases and 3 bases, with 9 bases remaining between them. CDR1 and CDR2 (germline): SGHRS, YFSETQ. In nucleotides, the CDR3 is TGCGCCAGCAGCTTGGATAACCAAGACTATGGCTACACCTTC. This gives the protein CASSLDNQDYGYTF.

The rearrangement joins TRBV20-1 to TRBJ2-1, with 11 bases matching TRBD2. The CDR3 contains 14 residues. In germline, CDR1 is DFQATT, CDR2 SNEGSKA (reference sequence). V lost 5 bases, J lost 4 bases, and 4 bases stayed unmatched. The DNA of the CDR3 is TGCAGTGCTCGGACTAGCGGGCTTTACAATGAGCAGTTCTTC. Protein: CSARTSGLYNEQFF.

A few counts support this clonotype. As DNA, the CDR3 is TGTGCCAGCAGCTTATTGGGGGGGCGCAATGAGCAGTTCTTC. Translation gives CASSLLGGRNEQFF. The J gene is TRBJ2-1, the V gene TRBV11-2, with D possibly matching TRBD2 (7 bases). The CDR3 contains 14 residues. With 2 bases removed from V and 6 bases from J, the gap between germline ends came to 11 bases. Germline loops: CDR1 SGHAT, CDR2 FQNNGV.